Below are 18 T cell receptor beta chains sequenced from a single sample in a study of T cell responses to AZD1222 COVID-19 vaccine. Assay: immunoSEQ multiplex PCR; the TCRdb copy retains only in-frame clones and omits some. The sample holds 100,000 to 150,000 clones, about nine tenths seen once. The source was peripheral blood, collected 28 days after the second AZD1222 dose. Every receptor here comes from an adult who received the AZD1222 COVID-19 vaccine.

This chain connects TRBV7-9 to TRBJ2-7; TRBD2 matches at 11 bases. In germline, CDR1 is SEHNR, CDR2 FQNEAQ (reference sequence). This CDR3 contains 14 residues. V lost 5 bases to trimming and J lost 3 bases; unmatched junction nucleotides: 3. The CDR3 spells CASSTGTSGYEQYF. DNA for the CDR3: TGTGCCAGCAGCACCGGGACTAGCGGCTACGAGCAGTACTTC.

V usage is TRBV7-9 and J usage is TRBJ1-1; TRBD1 aligns across 9 bases. The V and J ends lost 5 bases and 1 base, in that order; junction bases with no gene match: 5. This CDR3 region has 15 residues. Germline V gives CDR1 SEHNR, CDR2 FQNEAQ (reference sequence). The CDR3 coding sequence is TGTGCCAGCAGCCAGGGACAGGGCGGGAACACTGAAGCTTTCTTT. It specifies CASSQGQGGNTEAFF.

V usage is TRBV30 and J usage is TRBJ1-2, with 8 bases aligning to TRBD1. Trimming at V came to 3 bases and at J to 1 base, leaving 4 bases not matched to a gene. The germline V gene has CDR1 GTSNPN and CDR2 SVGIG (reference sequence). This CDR3 region has 14 residues. The CDR3 reads CAWSQGALNYGYTF. The CDR3 nucleotides are TGTGCCTGGAGCCAGGGGGCGCTTAACTATGGCTACACCTTC.

V and J are TRBV27 and TRBJ1-5; D possibly corresponds to TRBD1 (6 bases). The CDR3 spans 17 residues. V was trimmed by 5 bases and J by 0 bases, leaving 17 bases between them. Germline CDR1 is MNHEY and CDR2 is SMNVEV (reference sequence). The CDR3 loop reads CASSPNSDSYSNQPQHF. The DNA for the CDR3 is TGTGCCAGCAGTCCTAACTCGGACAGCTATAGCAATCAGCCCCAGCATTTT.

CDR3 amino acids: CASSHGGQSPLHF. The CDR3 region has the DNA TGTGCCAGCAGCCACGGGGGACAATCACCCCTCCACTTT. The gene calls are TRBV3-1 (or the pseudogene TRBV3-2) and TRBJ1-6, with D tentatively TRBD1 (6 bases). The V end was cut by 3 bases, the J end by 10 bases, with 10 bases between. The CDR3 runs to 13 residues. Germline V gives CDR1 LGHDT, CDR2 YNNKEL (reference sequence).

This chain uses TRBV20-1 with TRBJ2-7; 9 bases are shared with TRBD2. This CDR3 is built from 14 residues. Germline values: CDR1 DFQATT, CDR2 SNEGSKA (reference sequence). V shed 3 bases and J 1 base; nucleotides not matched to a gene: 4. The CDR3 sequence is CSASKTSGSYEQYF. The CDR3 DNA follows: TGCAGTGCTAGTAAGACTAGCGGATCCTACGAGCAGTACTTC.

The chain links TRBV6-5 to TRBJ2-1; D is perhaps TRBD1 (6 bases). Looked up from germline, CDR1 is MNHEY and CDR2 is SVGAGI. Deletions cut 0 bases from V and 3 bases from J, with 9 bases between. This CDR3 spans 15 amino acids. CDR3 bases: TGTGCCAGCAGTTACTCGACAGGCCACTACAATGAGCAGTTCTTC. Its protein product is CASSYSTGHYNEQFF.

The V gene is TRBV3-1 (or the pseudogene TRBV3-2), the J gene TRBJ1-6, with D perhaps matching TRBD1 (5 bases). The CDR3 runs 17 residues. Germline CDR1 is LGHDT and CDR2 is YNNKEL (reference sequence). V was pared by 3 bases and J by 10 bases, with 22 bases between. The CDR3 here is CASSQRLDSLGWSPLHF. DNA for the CDR3: TGTGCCAGCAGCCAGAGACTCGACAGCCTCGGTTGGTCACCCCTCCACTTT.

The V call is TRBV7-9, the J call TRBJ1-5; no clear D gene. CDR1 is SEHNR, CDR2 FQNEAQ, per germline (reference sequence). The CDR3 extends over 15 amino acids. The V and J ends lost 4 bases and 0 bases respectively, with 10 bases between them. The CDR3 region is CASSSDWGSNQPQHF. The DNA for the CDR3 is TGTGCCAGCAGCTCTGACTGGGGTAGCAATCAGCCCCAGCATTTT.

The chain combines TRBV12-3 or TRBV12-4 with TRBJ2-2, with D perhaps matching TRBD1 or TRBD2 (5 bases each). This CDR3 spans 12 amino acids. The V gene lost 5 bases and the J gene lost 6 bases, with 7 bases spanning the gap. The CDR3 nucleotides read TGTGCCAGCAGTCTGGGGGCCGGGGAGCTGTTTTTT. Encoded protein: CASSLGAGELFF.

The V call is TRBV7-7, the J call TRBJ2-5; 9 bases line up with TRBD1. Germline CDR1 SSHAT, CDR2 FNYEAQ (reference sequence). V lost 2 bases and J lost 4; bases outside the gene matches: 11. This CDR3 region has 17 residues. The CDR3 coding sequence is TGTGCCAGCAGCTTAAATATTGGGGACAGGGCTGTAGAGACCCAGTACTTC. Translated: CASSLNIGDRAVETQYF.

The V and J genes are TRBV6-1 and TRBJ2-3; no reliable D call. The CDR3 consists of 14 residues. Trimming removed 1 base from V and 2 bases from J, with 7 bases in between. Germline CDR1 MNHNS, CDR2 SASEGT. CDR3 loop: CASSEDIVTDTQYF. CDR3 nucleotide sequence: TGTGCCAGCAGTGAAGACATAGTCACAGATACGCAGTATTTT.

The chain combines TRBV3-1 (or the pseudogene TRBV3-2) with TRBJ2-7; D is perhaps TRBD1 (5 bases). V gave up 2 bases and J gave up 3 bases, with 11 bases separating them. Looked up from germline, CDR1 is LGHDT and CDR2 is YNNKEL (reference sequence). The CDR3 covers 14 residues. The CDR3 DNA reads as TGTGCCAGCAGCCAAAGCAGTAGGGGCTACGAGCAGTACTTC. It codes for CASSQSSRGYEQYF.

The chain is built from TRBV7-2 and TRBJ1-6; no clear D. Trimming removed 2 bases at V and 6 bases at J, with 8 bases between. This CDR3 has 14 residues. Germline assignment: CDR1 SGHTA and CDR2 FQGNSA. The CDR3 DNA follows: TGTGCCAGCAGCTTAAAGGCAGCTAATTCACCCCTCCACTTT. Translation gives CASSLKAANSPLHF.

The chain uses TRBV28 and TRBJ2-1; D gene unclear. Trimming removed 4 bases at V and 10 bases at J, with 8 bases between. Looked up from germline, CDR1 is MDHEN and CDR2 is SYDVKM. The CDR3 length is 11 residues. CDR3: CASSSPTEQFF. In DNA form, the CDR3 reads TGTGCCAGCAGTTCACCCACCGAGCAGTTCTTC.

The CDR3 DNA is TGTGCCTGGAGTGACAGGGAGTACGAGCAGTACTTC. Amino acid sequence: CAWSDREYEQYF. The chain joins TRBV30 to TRBJ2-7, with a possible D match to TRBD1 (6 bases). V dropped 1 base and J dropped 4 bases, with 8 bases sitting between them. In germline, CDR1 is GTSNPN, CDR2 SVGIG (reference sequence). The CDR3 is 12 amino acids.

This sequence joins TRBV5-1 and TRBJ2-6, with 10 bases lining up with TRBD1. V was clipped by 3 bases and J by 0 bases; unmatched bases: 0. The CDR3 length is 16 residues. Germline V gene data show CDR1 as SGHRS and CDR2 as YFSETQ. CDR3: CASSWTGGSGANVLTF. The CDR3 DNA is TGCGCCAGCAGCTGGACAGGGGGCTCTGGGGCCAACGTCCTGACTTTC.

The chain joins TRBV28 to TRBJ2-7; D may match TRBD1 or TRBD2 (5 bases each). CDR3 length: 16 amino acids. Trimming cost V 6 bases and J 4 bases, with 22 bases left between them. Germline lookup yields CDR1 MDHEN and CDR2 SYDVKM. The CDR3 coding sequence is TGTGCCAGCAGCACCGTTGGGGGTAGCGTTCCTTACGAGCAGTACTTC. Translation: CASSTVGGSVPYEQYF.